Below are 18 T cell receptor beta chains sequenced from a single sample in a study of T cell clonality in common variable immunodeficiency. Sequencing used immunoSEQ multiplex PCR; TCRdb keeps in-frame clones, though not all of them. Observed in the sample are fewer than 70,000 clones, none of them singletons. The sequenced sample was peripheral blood mononuclear cells. The receptors were sampled from a person aged 18 to 75 in good health.

This clone was seen ten or more times. The CDR3 goes on 3 residues after the read ends, and that part is filled in from the germline J gene. This chain uses TRBV7-9 with TRBJ2-5, with 8 bases identical to TRBD1. The CDR3 is 15 amino acids. Trimming took 5 bases from V and 0 from J; bases not matched to a gene: 5. The germline CDR1 and CDR2 sequences are SEHNR and FQNEAQ (reference sequence). CDR3 protein: CASSPPDRDQETQYF. Incomplete CDR3 DNA: TGTGCCAGCAGCCCCCCGGACAGGGACCAAGAGACC.

This clone appeared many times. The CDR3 end falls 3 residues outside the read, so it is completed with the germline J gene. V usage is TRBV20-1 and J usage is TRBJ1-5; tentative D call: TRBD1 (5 bases). Trimming took 2 bases from V and 0 from J, leaving 14 bases between them. Per germline, CDR1 DFQATT and CDR2 SNEGSKA (reference sequence). The CDR3 has 16 amino acids. Partial CDR3 DNA: TGCAGTGCTAGATCCCGGGGGATTTATAGCAATCAGCCC. Translating gives CSARSRGIYSNQP. The complete CDR3 protein is CSARSRGIYSNQPQHF.

This clone was counted many times. CDR3: CASSQRGRPHSPLHF. CDR3 bases read: TGCGCCAGCAGTCAAAGGGGCAGGCCGCATTCACCC. The rearrangement links TRBV23-1 to TRBJ1-6; a possible D gene is TRBD1 (5 bases). The read finishes 3 residues shy of the CDR3 end, and the germline J gene is used to complete it. TRBV23-1 is assigned to the ORF class and has an uncertain function. The germline V and J ends were trimmed by 2 bases and 8 bases, with 13 bases remaining between them. The CDR3 has 15 residues.

Only a few counts were recorded for this clone. Being one base from a much bigger clone, this may be a read error. From the germline J gene comes the end of the CDR3, since the read stops 3 residues before it. The chain links TRBV7-9 to TRBJ1-1; 10 bases align to TRBD1. The CDR3 sequence is 14 residues long. CDR1 and CDR2 (germline): SEHNR, FQNEAQ (reference sequence). The CDR3 DNA, read in part, is TGTTCCAGCAGCCGACAGGGGGCATACACTGAA. Its translation is CSSSRQGAYTE. The full CDR3 protein is CSSSRQGAYTEAFF.

In its sample, this clone was seen many times. Coverage ceases 3 residues before the CDR3 finishes, and the germline J gene fills in the end. This rearrangement joins TRBV7-9 to TRBJ2-7, with D perhaps matching TRBD2 (5 bases). Looked up from germline, CDR1 is SEHNR and CDR2 is FQNEAQ (reference sequence). CDR3 size: 14 residues. The V end lost 5 bases, the J end lost 2 bases, and 13 bases lay between the germline ends. The CDR3 region is CASSQAEGPYEQYF. The DNA read from the CDR3 is TGTGCCAGCAGCCAAGCCGAGGGCCCCTACGAG. Full variable domain (remainder filled in from reference TRBV7-9 and TRBJ2-7): DTGVSQNPRHKITKRGQNVTFRCDPISEHNRLYWYRQTLGQGPEFLTYFQNEAQLEKSRLLSDRFSAERPKGSFSTLEIQRTEQGDSAMYLCASSQAEGPYEQYFGPGTRLTVT.

This clone was seen many times. Read sequence stops 3 residues before the CDR3 end, and the germline J gene provides the missing end. The rearrangement uses TRBV5-1 and TRBJ2-3; 7 nucleotides align to TRBD2. The junction had 9 bases not matched to a gene; V was cut back by 1 base and J by 4 bases. Germline loops: CDR1 SGHRS, CDR2 YFSETQ. The CDR3 covers 16 residues. Partial CDR3 DNA: TGCGCCAGCAGCTTGCGGGCGGGAGTGTCGGCAGATACG. Translating gives CASSLRAGVSADT. The complete CDR3 reads CASSLRAGVSADTQYF.

Concerning this clone: The sequence runs out 3 residues before the end of the CDR3; the remainder is reconstructed from the germline J gene. The rearrangement joins TRBV10-2 to TRBJ2-7, with 11 bases identical to TRBD2. CDR3 length equals 15 residues. Germline V gene lookup returns CDR1 WSHSY and CDR2 SAAADI. V lost 3 bases, J lost 3 bases, and 4 bases stayed unmatched. The CDR3: CASSDGTSGFYEQYF. CDR3 bases read: TGCGCCAGCAGTGACGGGACTAGCGGTTTCTACGAG.

In its sample, this clone was seen many times. The read terminates 3 residues ahead of where the CDR3 ends, so the germline J gene completes it. The rearrangement links TRBV5-1 to TRBJ2-5; unclear D gene. Germline values: CDR1 SGHRS, CDR2 YFSETQ. With 0 bases removed from V and 5 bases from J, the gap between germline ends came to 20 bases. The CDR3 spans 17 residues. CDR3 sequence reads: CASSLEGYPQSGETQYF. Incomplete CDR3 DNA: TGCGCCAGCAGCTTGGAAGGGTACCCTCAGAGTGGGGAGACC.

There are many counts of this clone. Sequencing ends 3 residues short of the CDR3 end; the germline J gene provides the rest. The rearrangement uses TRBV19 and TRBJ2-2, with 7 bases aligning to TRBD1. The CDR3 loop spans 13 amino acids. CDR1 and CDR2 from the germline V gene are LNHDA and SQIVND (reference sequence). The V gene end was trimmed by 5 bases and the J gene end by 6 bases; junction bases not matched to a gene: 3. CDR3 DNA (partial): TGTGCCAGTAGTCCACAGGGGCCCGGGGAG. This gives the protein CASSPQGPGE. In full, the CDR3 reads CASSPQGPGELFF.

This clone was picked up many times. Sequencing ends 3 residues short of the CDR3 end; the germline J gene provides the rest. This chain connects TRBV29-1 to TRBJ1-2, with 9 positions matching TRBD1. CDR1 SQVTM and CDR2 ANQGSEA come from the germline V gene. V trimming: 4 bases; J trimming: 4 bases; junction bases outside the gene matches: 4. The CDR3 has 13 residues. CDR3 amino acids: CSVAGTGSYGYTF. CDR3 DNA, as far as it was read: TGCAGCGTTGCGGGGACAGGGTCCTATGGC.

In this sample, this clone turned up many times. The read halts 3 residues ahead of the CDR3 end, with the missing end drawn from the germline J gene. The chain has TRBV14 and TRBJ2-1; D uncertain. This CDR3 comprises 15 residues. Trimming left V 0 bases short and J 2 bases short, with 8 bases between. The germline gives CDR1 SGHDN, CDR2 FVKESK. Partial CDR3 DNA: TGTGCCAGCAGCCAAGAAATGGGCGCCTACAATGAG. Protein: CASSQEMGAYNE. The entire CDR3 reads CASSQEMGAYNEQFF. Using reference TRBV14 and TRBJ2-1 for the parts outside the CDR3, the full variable domain is EAGVTQFPSHSVIEKGQTVTLRCDPISGHDNLYWYRRVMGKEIKFLLHFVKESKQDESGMPNNRFLAERTGGTYSTLKVQPAELEDSGVYFCASSQEMGAYNEQFFGPGTRLTVL.

This clone was counted many times. The observed sequence ends 3 residues before the CDR3 terminus, with the missing tail filled in from the germline J gene. V and J are TRBV7-6 and TRBJ2-1; 7 bases align to TRBD1. The CDR3 is made up of 15 amino acids. Germline V gene lookup returns CDR1 SGHVS and CDR2 FNYEAQ. The junction had 5 bases not matched to a gene; V was cut back by 6 bases and J by 0 bases. Here the CDR3 reads CASSPGQDSYNEQFF. The sequenced CDR3 bases are TGTGCCAGCAGTCCCGGACAGGACTCCTACAATGAG.

In its sample, this clone was seen many times. The read ends 3 residues early relative to the CDR3; the germline J gene fills the gap. This sequence joins TRBV7-2 and TRBJ2-1, with 13 bases aligning to TRBD2. Germline V gives CDR1 SGHTA, CDR2 FQGNSA. Trimming took 2 bases from V and 8 from J; bases not matched to a gene: 0. This CDR3 region has 14 residues. This CDR3 is CASSLTSGRDEQFF. CDR3 DNA (partial): TGTGCCAGCAGCTTAACTAGCGGGAGGGATGAG.

This clone was counted ten times or more. The CDR3: CASSLGVTSNTYEQYF. CDR3 DNA (partial): TGCGCCAGCAGCTTGGGCGTGACTTCGAACACCTACGAG. The rearrangement joins TRBV5-1 to TRBJ2-7; D remains unclear. Read sequence stops 3 residues before the CDR3 end, and the germline J gene provides the missing end. The V gene's germline CDR1 is SGHRS and CDR2 YFSETQ. The CDR3 spans 16 residues. V was cut by 0 bases and J by 2 bases, with 15 bases left in between.

In its sample, this clone was seen many times. The read comes to an end 3 residues before the CDR3 does, leaving the germline J gene to fill in the end. The gene calls are TRBV2 and TRBJ1-1; TRBD1 aligns across 7 bases. V dropped 6 bases and J dropped 0; count of bases not matched to a gene: 4. This CDR3 comprises 14 residues. Germline assignment: CDR1 SNHLY and CDR2 FYNNEI. Here the CDR3 reads CASSWGQMNTEAFF. The sequenced CDR3 bases are TGTGCCAGCAGCTGGGGACAGATGAACACTGAA.

This clone was detected ten times or more. The covered CDR3 bases are TGTGCCTCCACGGTGGGCAGGGCGATCGATGAG. This translates into CASTVGRAIDE. The full-length CDR3 reads as CASTVGRAIDEQFF. The genes are TRBV30 and TRBJ2-1, with a weak D call TRBD1 (5 bases). Read data end 3 residues before the CDR3 end; the end is taken from the germline J gene. The germline V gene has CDR1 GTSNPN and CDR2 SVGIG (reference sequence). The CDR3 extends over 14 amino acids. V lost 7 bases and J 8 bases, leaving 21 bases between the germline ends.

This clone was observed at least ten times. The sequence runs out 3 residues before the end of the CDR3; the remainder is reconstructed from the germline J gene. This chain links TRBV3-1 (or the pseudogene TRBV3-2) with TRBJ2-7; 14 bases line up with TRBD2. V was clipped by 1 base and J by 0 bases; unmatched bases: 2. In germline, CDR1 is LGHDT, CDR2 YNNKEL (reference sequence). There are 17 residues in the CDR3. The CDR3 bases that were read are TGTGCCAGCAGCCAAGCCGGGACTAGCGGGAGCTCCTACGAG. It specifies CASSQAGTSGSSYE. The full CDR3 protein is CASSQAGTSGSSYEQYF.

This clone was picked up many times. Coverage ceases 3 residues before the CDR3 finishes, and the germline J gene fills in the end. V is TRBV7-3 and J is TRBJ2-1; D gene ambiguous. This CDR3 comprises 13 residues. The germline V gene encodes CDR1 SGHTA and CDR2 FQGTGA. Trimming pared 2 bases from V and 4 bases from J, leaving 6 bases between. The CDR3 protein is CASSLLAYNEQFF. The DNA read from the CDR3 is TGTGCCAGCAGCTTATTGGCTTACAATGAG.